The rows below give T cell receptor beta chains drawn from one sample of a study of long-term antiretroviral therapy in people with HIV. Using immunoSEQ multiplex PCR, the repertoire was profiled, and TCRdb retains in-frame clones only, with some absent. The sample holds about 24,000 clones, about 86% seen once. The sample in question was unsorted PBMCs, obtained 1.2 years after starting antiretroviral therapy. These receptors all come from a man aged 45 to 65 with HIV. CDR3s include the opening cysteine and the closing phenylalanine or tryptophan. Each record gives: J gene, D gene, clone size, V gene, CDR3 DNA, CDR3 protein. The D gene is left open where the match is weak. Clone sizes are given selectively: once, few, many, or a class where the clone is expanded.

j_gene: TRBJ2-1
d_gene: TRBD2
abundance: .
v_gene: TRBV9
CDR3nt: TGTGCCAGCAGCGTAGCTTTTTCGGGGGGACGGAATGAGCAGTTCTTC
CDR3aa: CASSVAFSGGRNEQFF

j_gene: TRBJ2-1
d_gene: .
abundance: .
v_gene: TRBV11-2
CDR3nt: TGTGCCAGCAGCTTAGACCCGGTTCTTAATGAGCAGTTCTTC
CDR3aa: CASSLDPVLNEQFF

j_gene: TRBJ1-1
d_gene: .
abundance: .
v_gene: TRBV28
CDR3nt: TGTGCCAGCAGTTTAAATGGCAGGGAAGCTTTCTTT
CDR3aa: CASSLNGREAFF

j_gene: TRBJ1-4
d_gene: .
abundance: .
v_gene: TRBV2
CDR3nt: TGTGCCAGCTCCAGAGCTAATGAAAAACTGTTTTTT
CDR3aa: CASSRANEKLFF

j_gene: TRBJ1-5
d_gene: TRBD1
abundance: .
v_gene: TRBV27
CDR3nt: TGTGCCAGCAGCCCAGACAGGGGCCGGGATCAGCCCCAGCATTTT
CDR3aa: CASSPDRGRDQPQHF

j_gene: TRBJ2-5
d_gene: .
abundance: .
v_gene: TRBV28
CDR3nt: TGTGCCAGCAGTATCGTAGCCCCTCTCCAAGAGACCCAGTACTTC
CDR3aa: CASSIVAPLQETQYF

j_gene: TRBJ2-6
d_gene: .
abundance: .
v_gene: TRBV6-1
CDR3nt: TGTGCCAGCAGTGAATCTGTCTCTGGGGCCAACGTCCTGACTTTC
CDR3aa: CASSESVSGANVLTF

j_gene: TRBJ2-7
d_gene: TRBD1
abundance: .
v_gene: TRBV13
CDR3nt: TGTGCCAGCAGCTCCACCCGGGACAGTCCCCCCTACGAGCAGTACTTC
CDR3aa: CASSSTRDSPPYEQYF

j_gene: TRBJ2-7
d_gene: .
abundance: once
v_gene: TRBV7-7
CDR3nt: TGTGCTAGCAGCCTATCGTCGACCTTTTCGTACGAGCAGTACTTC
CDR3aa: CASSLSSTFSYEQYF

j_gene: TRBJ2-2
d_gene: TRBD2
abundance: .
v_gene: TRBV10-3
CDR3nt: TGTGCCATCAGTGAGGGACTAGCGGGCTCGAACACCGGGGAGCTGTTTTTT
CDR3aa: CAISEGLAGSNTGELFF

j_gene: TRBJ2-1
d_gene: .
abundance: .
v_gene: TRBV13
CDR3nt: TGTGCCAGCAGCTTAGAAAGGGGGAAAGGCTACAATGAGCAGTTCTTC
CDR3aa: CASSLERGKGYNEQFF

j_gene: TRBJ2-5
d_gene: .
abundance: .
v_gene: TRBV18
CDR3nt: TGTGCCAGCTCACCTCGACAGGTTCAAGAGACCCAGTACTTC
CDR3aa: CASSPRQVQETQYF

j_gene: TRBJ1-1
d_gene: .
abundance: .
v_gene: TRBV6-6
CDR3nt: TGTGCCAGCAGTTGGGGCCCTGACACTGAAGCTTTCTTT
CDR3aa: CASSWGPDTEAFF

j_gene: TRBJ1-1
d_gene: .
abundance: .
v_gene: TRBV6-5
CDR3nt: TGTGCCAGCAGTTCCTCAAACGGGGTCACTGAAGCTTTCTTT
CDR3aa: CASSSSNGVTEAFF

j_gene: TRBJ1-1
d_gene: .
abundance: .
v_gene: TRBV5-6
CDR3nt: TGTGCCAGCAGCTTGAAGGTACGGGAAGCTTTCTTT
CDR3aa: CASSLKVREAFF

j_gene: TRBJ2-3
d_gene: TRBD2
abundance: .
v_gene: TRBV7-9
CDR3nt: TGTGCCAGCACCAGTGGCGGGAGGGGTGATACGCAGTATTTT
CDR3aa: CASTSGGRGDTQYF

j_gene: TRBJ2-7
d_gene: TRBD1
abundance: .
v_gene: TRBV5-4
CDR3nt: TGTGCCAGCCGGGCATGGACAGGATCCTACGAGCAGTACTTC
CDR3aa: CASRAWTGSYEQYF